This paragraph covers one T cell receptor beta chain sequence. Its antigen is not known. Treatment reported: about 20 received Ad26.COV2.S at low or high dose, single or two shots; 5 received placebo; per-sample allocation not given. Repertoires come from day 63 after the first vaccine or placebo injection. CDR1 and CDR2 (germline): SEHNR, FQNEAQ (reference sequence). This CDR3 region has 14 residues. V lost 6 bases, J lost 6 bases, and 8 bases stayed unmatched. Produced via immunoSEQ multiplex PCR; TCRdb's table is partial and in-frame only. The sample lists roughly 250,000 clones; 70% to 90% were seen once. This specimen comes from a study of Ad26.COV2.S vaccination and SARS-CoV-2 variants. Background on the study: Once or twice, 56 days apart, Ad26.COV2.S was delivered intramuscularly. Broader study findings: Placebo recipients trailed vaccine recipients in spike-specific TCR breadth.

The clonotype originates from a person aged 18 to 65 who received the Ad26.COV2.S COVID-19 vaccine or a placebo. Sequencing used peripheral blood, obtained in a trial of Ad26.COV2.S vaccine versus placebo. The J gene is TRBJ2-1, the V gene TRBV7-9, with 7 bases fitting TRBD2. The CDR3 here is CASRKRDSSNEQFF. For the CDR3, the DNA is TGTGCCAGCAGGAAGCGGGACTCGTCCAATGAGCAGTTCTTC. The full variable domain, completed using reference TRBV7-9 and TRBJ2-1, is DTGVSQNPRHKITKRGQNVTFRCDPISEHNRLYWYRQTLGQGPEFLTYFQNEAQLEKSRLLSDRFSAERPKGSFSTLEIQRTEQGDSAMYLCASRKRDSSNEQFFGPGTRLTVL.